This T cell receptor (beta chain) was identified during a study of T cells in tuberculosis. For the study at large: In South Africa, adults with active tuberculosis were compared with IGRA-negative and latently infected IGRA-positive adolescents.

V lost 3 bases and J lost 10, with 10 bases in between. Looked up from germline, CDR1 is MGHRA and CDR2 is YSYEKL. The CDR3 runs 12 residues. Method: immunoSEQ multiplex PCR; TCRdb's copy keeps in-frame clones and lacks some. The table includes 25,000 to 35,000 clones, around 95% detected once. This chain links TRBV4-1 with TRBJ2-1; possibly TRBD2 for D (6 bases). The sequencing input was PBMCs. The TCR originated in a donor between 10 and 35 years old with latent tuberculosis or without tuberculosis infection. The CDR3 protein is CASSQAGREQFF. CDR3 sequence (DNA): TGCGCCAGCAGCCAGGCGGGGAGGGAGCAGTTCTTC.